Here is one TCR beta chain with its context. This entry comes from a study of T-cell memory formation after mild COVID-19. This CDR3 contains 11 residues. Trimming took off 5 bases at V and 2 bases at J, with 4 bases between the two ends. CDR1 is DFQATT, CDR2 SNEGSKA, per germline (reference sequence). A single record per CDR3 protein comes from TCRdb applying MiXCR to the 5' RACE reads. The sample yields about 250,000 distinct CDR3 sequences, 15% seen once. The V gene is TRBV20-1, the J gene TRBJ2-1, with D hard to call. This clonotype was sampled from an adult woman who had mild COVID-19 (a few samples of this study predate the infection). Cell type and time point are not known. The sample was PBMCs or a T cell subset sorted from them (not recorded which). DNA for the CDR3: TGCAGTGCTCCCACCTACAATGAGCAGTTCTTC. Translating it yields CSAPTYNEQFF.